The 32 T cell receptor beta chains below all came from one sample that was sequenced in a study of T cell responses to AZD1222 COVID-19 vaccine. Sequencing was performed with immunoSEQ multiplex PCR; in TCRdb, only in-frame clones are kept and a portion is missing. The sample shows roughly 180,000 clones, approximately 90% of them seen only once. The sequencing used peripheral blood, collected 28 days after the second AZD1222 dose. These receptors were collected from an adult who received the AZD1222 COVID-19 vaccine.

The chain links TRBV7-3 to TRBJ1-1; D perhaps matches TRBD1 (6 bases). This CDR3 spans 12 amino acids. Germline V lookup: CDR1 SGHTA, CDR2 FQGTGA. V lost 3 bases and J lost 7, with 9 bases in between. The CDR3 DNA reads TGTGCCAGCAGCTTCGGACAGCTTGAAGCTTTCTTT. Translating it yields CASSFGQLEAFF.

This sequence joins TRBV28 and TRBJ1-3, with D possibly being TRBD1 (5 bases). CDR1 MDHEN and CDR2 SYDVKM come from the germline V gene. This CDR3 spans 15 amino acids. V was pared by 2 bases and J by 0 bases, with 8 bases between. CDR3 nucleotide sequence: TGTGCCAGCAGTTTAGCCAGGGTCTCTGGAAACACCATATATTTT. Its protein product is CASSLARVSGNTIYF.

This chain joins TRBV27 and TRBJ2-7, with D maybe TRBD2 (7 bases). Trimming took 7 bases from V and 3 from J, leaving 19 bases between them. The CDR3 sequence is 15 residues long. CDR1 is MNHEY and CDR2 is SMNVEV in the germline V gene (reference sequence). The DNA for the CDR3 is TGTGCCAGCAAGCAAGGGGGGGGCGCGATCTACGAGCAGTACTTC. Translating gives CASKQGGGAIYEQYF.

J is TRBJ2-1 and V is TRBV5-1; 9 nucleotides agree with TRBD1. Germline loops: CDR1 SGHRS, CDR2 YFSETQ. The CDR3 totals 15 residues. The ends lost 4 bases at V and 0 bases at J; junction bases unmatched: 2. In nucleotides, the CDR3 is TGCGCCAGCAGCCAACAGGGGGCCTCCTACAATGAGCAGTTCTTC. It translates to CASSQQGASYNEQFF. Combining the CDR3 with reference TRBV5-1 and TRBJ2-1 gives the whole variable domain KAGVTQTPRYLIKTRGQQVTLSCSPISGHRSVSWYQQTPGQGLQFLFEYFSETQRNKGNFPGRFSGRQFSNSRSEMNVSTLELGDSALYLCASSQQGASYNEQFFGPGTRLTVL.

The chain has TRBV5-1 and TRBJ2-5; TRBD1 is a possible D gene (5 bases). V gave up 4 bases and J gave up 5 bases, with 15 bases separating them. The length of the CDR3 is 14 residues. The V gene's germline CDR1 is SGHRS and CDR2 YFSETQ. In nucleotides, the CDR3 is TGCGCCAGCAGCACCATTCCAGGGAAGGAGACCCAGTACTTC. Translating gives CASSTIPGKETQYF.

V gene TRBV25-1 combines with J gene TRBJ2-2; D ambiguous. Germline V gene lookup returns CDR1 MGHDK and CDR2 SYGVNS. The CDR3 has 13 amino acids. Trimming removed 6 bases from V and 7 bases from J, with 12 bases in between. The chain's CDR3 is CASRGPKGGELFF. CDR3 nucleotides: TGTGCCAGCAGGGGCCCGAAGGGCGGGGAGCTGTTTTTT.

This rearrangement joins TRBV27 to TRBJ2-1, with D possibly called TRBD1 or TRBD2 (6 bases each). The CDR3 loop spans 16 amino acids. The germline V gene has CDR1 MNHEY and CDR2 SMNVEV (reference sequence). V lost 6 bases to trimming and J lost 7 bases, with 22 bases between them. The CDR3 DNA follows: TGTGCCAGCAGCCCAACCCGGCAGGGGAGGTTTAATGAGCAGTTCTTC. Translating it yields CASSPTRQGRFNEQFF.

V is TRBV6-2 or TRBV6-3 and J is TRBJ2-5; 10 bases agree with TRBD2. The J segment lost 5 bases and the V segment lost 5 bases, leaving 14 bases of the junction unmatched. CDR3 length: 17 residues. Germline assignment: CDR1 MNHEY and CDR2 SVGEGT. The CDR3 DNA is TGTGCCAGCAGTAGTTGGTCTAGCGGGAGAGGAAGGGAGACCCAGTACTTC. It specifies CASSSWSSGRGRETQYF.

The J gene is TRBJ2-4, the V gene TRBV5-4; 9 bases match TRBD1. Germline values: CDR1 SGHNT, CDR2 YYREEE (reference sequence). Trimming took 1 base from V and 6 from J; bases not matched to a gene: 5. This CDR3 comprises 15 residues. For the CDR3, the DNA is TGTGCCAGCAGCTTGAATCCGGGACAGGGAAACATTCAGTACTTC. This translates into CASSLNPGQGNIQYF.

Only one count was recorded for this clone. This chain connects TRBV28 to TRBJ2-3; the D gene is possibly TRBD1 (5 bases). Trimming shortened V by 4 bases and J by 1 base, and 9 bases separated the two germline ends. The CDR3 has 14 amino acids. CDR1 and CDR2 from the germline V gene are MDHEN and SYDVKM. This chain's CDR3 is CASSYQGGTDTQYF. The CDR3 bases are TGTGCCAGCAGTTACCAGGGCGGCACAGATACGCAGTATTTT.

The J gene is TRBJ2-7, the V gene TRBV28, with D unresolved. Germline V lookup: CDR1 MDHEN, CDR2 SYDVKM. This CDR3 region has 12 residues. V was pared by 8 bases and J by 2 bases, with 10 bases between. The chain's CDR3 is CASGSLAYEQYF. CDR3 in DNA: TGTGCCAGCGGATCCTTGGCCTACGAGCAGTACTTC.

This sequence joins TRBV24-1 and TRBJ2-1, with 10 positions matching TRBD2. The CDR3 runs 20 residues. The V and J ends lost 2 bases and 0 bases, in that order; junction bases with no gene match: 12. Germline lookup yields CDR1 KGHDR and CDR2 SFDVKD. This CDR3 is CATSDSRPWTSGSSYNEQFF. CDR3 in DNA: TGTGCCACCAGTGATTCCCGACCCTGGACTAGCGGCAGCTCCTACAATGAGCAGTTCTTC.

This chain uses TRBV5-4 with TRBJ2-7; 8 nucleotides line up with TRBD2. The CDR3 extends over 15 amino acids. V lost 0 bases to trimming and J lost 3 bases; unmatched junction nucleotides: 5. Germline CDR1 and CDR2: SGHNT and YYREEE (reference sequence). The CDR3 loop reads CASSLGNSGIYEQYF. The CDR3, as DNA: TGTGCCAGCAGCTTGGGGAATAGCGGGATCTACGAGCAGTACTTC.

This clone was observed a few times. This chain joins TRBV11-3 and TRBJ2-7; D is uncertain. Germline loops: CDR1 SGHNT, CDR2 YENEEA. V lost 4 bases and J 3 bases, leaving 16 bases between the germline ends. The CDR3 length is 15 residues. DNA for the CDR3: TGTGCCAGCAGCTCCGTGAGACGGACGGTCTACGAGCAGTACTTC. It specifies CASSSVRRTVYEQYF.

The chain carries TRBV2 and TRBJ1-6; D unresolved. V was clipped by 7 bases and J by 7 bases, with 11 bases between them. Looked up from germline, CDR1 is SNHLY and CDR2 is FYNNEI. This CDR3 is built from 13 residues. CDR3 protein: CASNLDPNSPLHF. CDR3 sequence (DNA): TGTGCCAGCAACCTGGACCCAAATTCACCCCTCCACTTT.

This clone appeared a single time. The chain has TRBV19 and TRBJ2-1; D may be TRBD2 (7 bases). Trimming removed 6 bases from V and 8 bases from J, with 20 bases in between. This CDR3 has 15 residues. From germline, CDR1 is LNHDA and CDR2 SQIVND (reference sequence). Here the CDR3 DNA reads TGTGCCAGTAGATTCCAGGGGTCCGCGGGAGATGAGCAGTTCTTC. Protein sequence: CASRFQGSAGDEQFF.

This rearrangement joins TRBV7-3 to TRBJ2-1; tentative D call: TRBD2 (7 bases). Deletions cut 0 bases from V and 2 bases from J, with 17 bases between. Germline V gives CDR1 SGHTA, CDR2 FQGTGA. This CDR3 comprises 18 residues. The CDR3 bases are TGTGCCAGCAGCTTAACGGCAGGGGCGGGAGCGACCTACAATGAGCAGTTCTTC. Translated: CASSLTAGAGATYNEQFF.

V gene TRBV7-2 combines with J gene TRBJ2-7, with D unresolved. Per the germline V gene, CDR1 is SGHTA and CDR2 is FQGNSA. With 2 bases removed from V and 0 bases from J, the gap between germline ends came to 11 bases. This CDR3 contains 15 residues. CDR3 nucleotides: TGTGCCAGCAGCTTACAGCGTGCGTTCTCCTACGAGCAGTACTTC. It specifies CASSLQRAFSYEQYF.

The chain uses TRBV20-1 and TRBJ1-4; D is ambiguous. Trimming cost V 0 bases and J 8 bases, with 4 bases left between them. This CDR3 contains 11 residues. The germline CDR1 and CDR2 sequences are DFQATT and SNEGSKA (reference sequence). CDR3 nucleotides: TGCAGTGCTAGAGAGCGGGAAAAACTGTTTTTT. This gives the protein CSAREREKLFF.

The rearrangement links TRBV11-2 to TRBJ2-1; D remains ambiguous. V was clipped by 5 bases and J by 1 base, with 12 bases between them. Germline CDR1 and CDR2: SGHAT and FQNNGV. The CDR3 covers 15 residues. The CDR3 sequence: CASSVLLLSYNEQFF. The CDR3 coding sequence is TGTGCCAGCAGCGTACTCTTATTATCCTACAATGAGCAGTTCTTC.

The genes are TRBV11-2 and TRBJ2-2; 9 bases are shared with TRBD2. Unmatched junction bases numbered 8, after V lost 5 bases and J lost 4 bases. The length of the CDR3 is 16 residues. Per the germline V gene, CDR1 is SGHAT and CDR2 is FQNNGV. CDR3: CASSPGTSTFTGELFF. CDR3 coding DNA: TGTGCCAGCAGCCCCGGGACTAGCACCTTCACCGGGGAGCTGTTTTTT.

The genes are TRBV2 and TRBJ1-6, with 10 bases identical to TRBD1. Germline CDR1 and CDR2: SNHLY and FYNNEI. The CDR3 runs 16 residues. V gave up 5 bases and J gave up 4 bases; unmatched junction bases: 5. CDR3 DNA: TGTGCCAGCAGTACGGACAGGGGGAGATATAATTCACCCCTCCACTTT. Encoded protein: CASSTDRGRYNSPLHF.

CDR3: CASSLNSFRAGTDTQYF. As DNA, the CDR3 is TGCGCCAGCAGCTTGAACAGTTTCAGGGCTGGAACAGATACGCAGTATTTT. The chain uses TRBV5-1 and TRBJ2-3, with D tentatively TRBD1 (5 bases). The CDR3 is 17 amino acids. Trimming pared 1 base from V and 3 bases from J, leaving 18 bases between. CDR1 is SGHRS and CDR2 is YFSETQ in the germline V gene. Based on the CDR3 plus reference TRBV5-1 and TRBJ2-3, the full variable domain is KAGVTQTPRYLIKTRGQQVTLSCSPISGHRSVSWYQQTPGQGLQFLFEYFSETQRNKGNFPGRFSGRQFSNSRSEMNVSTLELGDSALYLCASSLNSFRAGTDTQYFGPGTRLTVL.

This sequence joins TRBV5-1 and TRBJ2-7; TRBD2 matches 8 bases. The CDR3 is made up of 15 amino acids. Looked up from germline, CDR1 is SGHRS and CDR2 is YFSETQ. V lost 0 bases, J lost 6 bases, and 8 bases stayed unmatched. The CDR3 nucleotides read TGCGCCAGCAGCTTGGGCGGACTAGCAGGCTCCGAGCAGTACTTC. It specifies CASSLGGLAGSEQYF.

The CDR3 bases are TGTGCCACCAGCAGAGAGGTAGCTCGAGATACGCAGTATTTT. The encoded protein is CATSREVARDTQYF. The rearrangement joins TRBV15 to TRBJ2-3, with no clear D. The germline CDR1 and CDR2 sequences are LNHNV and YYDKDF (reference sequence). V dropped 0 bases and J dropped 5 bases, with 9 bases sitting between them. The CDR3 is 14 residues long.

This chain links TRBV14 with TRBJ1-2; possible D gene TRBD1, 6 bases. The germline V gene has CDR1 SGHDN and CDR2 FVKESK. Trimming took off 3 bases at V and 4 bases at J, with 12 bases between the two ends. The CDR3 runs to 14 residues. DNA of the CDR3: TGTGCCAGCAGCCAGCGGGGGCAGGCCTATGGCTACACCTTC. Encoded protein: CASSQRGQAYGYTF.

The chain employs TRBV6-6 and TRBJ2-7; 11 bases map to TRBD1. This CDR3 has 14 residues. CDR1 MNHNY and CDR2 SVGAGI come from the germline V gene (reference sequence). Trimming removed 6 bases from V and 8 bases from J; junction bases left unmatched: 9. Here the CDR3 DNA reads TGTGCCAGCAGCGTGGACAGGGGGCGCAGCAAGCAGTACTTC. Its translation is CASSVDRGRSKQYF.

The rearrangement links TRBV3-1 (or the pseudogene TRBV3-2) to TRBJ1-5; 9 bases are shared with TRBD1. The CDR3 runs to 15 residues. The germline V gene encodes CDR1 LGHDT and CDR2 YNNKEL (reference sequence). Losses at the gene ends were 3 bases for V and 6 bases for J; bases not matched to a gene: 6. CDR3 protein: CASSHTWDRAQPQHF. The DNA for the CDR3 is TGTGCCAGCAGCCACACCTGGGACAGGGCTCAGCCCCAGCATTTT.

The chain is built from TRBV6-5 and TRBJ1-1; 8 nucleotides align to TRBD1. The V gene's germline CDR1 is MNHEY and CDR2 SVGAGI. The CDR3 loop spans 14 amino acids. With V trimmed by 4 bases and J by 0 bases, 1 base remained unmatched. The CDR3 DNA is TGTGCCAGCAGTTCGGGACAGGTGAACACTGAAGCTTTCTTT. Amino acids: CASSSGQVNTEAFF.

Remarks on this clone: Because the CDR3 is missing its conserved closing phenylalanine or tryptophan, this is likely a read error. Because the CDR3's place on the DNA is in doubt, the DNA is left out and the CDR3 is given as listed by TCRdb. This chain joins TRBV3-1 (or the pseudogene TRBV3-2) and TRBJ1-4; TRBD1, as called in the table, went unchecked against the DNA. Germline V gene lookup returns CDR1 LGHDT and CDR2 YNNKEL (reference sequence). The CDR3 is 12 amino acids in total, end residues counted. The CDR3 region is CASSQLPGTVGV.

The gene calls are TRBV2 and TRBJ2-4, with a tentative D call TRBD1 (6 bases). The CDR3 has 12 amino acids. Trimming left V 5 bases short and J 10 bases short, with 12 bases between. From germline, CDR1 is SNHLY and CDR2 FYNNEI. The CDR3 reads CASSWTARIQYF. The CDR3 DNA reads TGTGCCAGCAGTTGGACAGCGAGAATTCAGTACTTC.

The CDR3 DNA follows: TGTGCCAGCAGAGACAGGAACCTCGGTGGCTACACCTTC. Translation: CASRDRNLGGYTF. The chain combines TRBV6-5 with TRBJ1-2; a possible D gene is TRBD1 (6 bases). CDR3 size: 13 residues. Germline V gene data show CDR1 as MNHEY and CDR2 as SVGAGI. Trimming cost V 6 bases and J 7 bases, with 15 bases left between them.